The TCR beta chain under discussion was sequenced for a study of OX40 agonist ivuxolimab in advanced cancers. Overall study context: Patients were dosed with the agonistic anti-OX40 (CD134) antibody ivuxolimab. There were three patients with partial responses, one having hepatocellular carcinoma and two cutaneous melanoma. Prior checkpoint blockade (anti-PD-1, anti-PD-L1 or anti-CTLA-4) was permitted; approximately 40% had it. Regarding the study as a whole: Certain nonresponders likewise exhibited a low normalized T-cell clonal expansion.

Generated by immunoSEQ multiplex PCR, the TCRdb table keeps only in-frame clones and is missing some. The table lists more than 70,000 clones, approximately 83% of them singletons. The length of the CDR3 is 13 residues. Germline CDR1 reads MDHEN; CDR2 reads SYDVKM. V gave up 2 bases and J gave up 6 bases, with 8 bases separating them. In regard to this clone: What it binds is not known.

This sample comprised CD4+ or CD8+ T cells sorted from blood, obtained in a trial of the OX40 agonist ivuxolimab. The chain is built from TRBV28 and TRBJ1-5; D remains ambiguous. The TCR was taken from an adult with an advanced solid tumor such as melanoma, head and neck, liver or kidney cancer. In DNA form, the CDR3 reads TGTGCCAGCAGTTTACGGGTTGGTCAGCCCCAGCATTTT. It codes for CASSLRVGQPQHF. The full variable domain, its missing parts supplied by reference TRBV28 and TRBJ1-5, is DVKVTQSSRYLVKRTGEKVFLECVQDMDHENMFWYRQDPGLGLRLIYFSYDVKMKEKGDIPEGYSVSREKKERFSLILESASTNQTSMYLCASSLRVGQPQHFGDGTRLSIL.